This TCR beta chain was sequenced in a study of shared clonotypes between healthy human individuals. Study-wide background: Participating donors consisted of two women and three men aged 18 to 49.

The assay was run at deep level. Sequenced by immunoSEQ multiplex PCR; TCRdb stores in-frame clones only, minus some. Found here are a few hundred thousand clones, around 97% of them singletons; the top ten hold approximately 0.057%. Study results and caveats: Shared clonotypes across all four donors exceeded non-shared ones in generation probability. It was expected that sequencing depth would affect clonotype sharing among donors.

Worth noting for this clone: Its target is unknown.

Input material: naive CD4+ T cells sorted from blood. The subset was: CD45RA+ positively selected. This TCR was recovered from a woman in her 30s in good health.

The CDR3, as DNA: TGTGCCAGTAGTATCCAGACTGAAGCTTTCTTT. Protein sequence: CASSIQTEAFF. The rearrangement uses TRBV19 and TRBJ1-1, with D hard to call. The CDR3 consists of 11 residues. The V end lost 3 bases, the J end lost 5 bases, and 4 bases lay between the germline ends. Germline CDR1 LNHDA, CDR2 SQIVND (reference sequence).